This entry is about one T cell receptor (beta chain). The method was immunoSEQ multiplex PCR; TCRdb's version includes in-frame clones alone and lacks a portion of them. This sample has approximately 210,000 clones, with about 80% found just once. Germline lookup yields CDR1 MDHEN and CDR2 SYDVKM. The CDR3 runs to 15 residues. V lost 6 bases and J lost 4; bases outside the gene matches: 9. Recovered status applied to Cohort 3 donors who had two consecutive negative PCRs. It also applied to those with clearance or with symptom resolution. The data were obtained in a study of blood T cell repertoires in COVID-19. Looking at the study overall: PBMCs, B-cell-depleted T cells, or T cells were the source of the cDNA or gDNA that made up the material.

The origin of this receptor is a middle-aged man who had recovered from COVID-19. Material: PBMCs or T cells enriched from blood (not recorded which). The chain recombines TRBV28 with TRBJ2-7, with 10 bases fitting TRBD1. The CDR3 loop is CASSPSPGQGYEQYF. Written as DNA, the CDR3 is TGTGCCAGCAGCCCTTCACCGGGACAGGGGTACGAGCAGTACTTC.